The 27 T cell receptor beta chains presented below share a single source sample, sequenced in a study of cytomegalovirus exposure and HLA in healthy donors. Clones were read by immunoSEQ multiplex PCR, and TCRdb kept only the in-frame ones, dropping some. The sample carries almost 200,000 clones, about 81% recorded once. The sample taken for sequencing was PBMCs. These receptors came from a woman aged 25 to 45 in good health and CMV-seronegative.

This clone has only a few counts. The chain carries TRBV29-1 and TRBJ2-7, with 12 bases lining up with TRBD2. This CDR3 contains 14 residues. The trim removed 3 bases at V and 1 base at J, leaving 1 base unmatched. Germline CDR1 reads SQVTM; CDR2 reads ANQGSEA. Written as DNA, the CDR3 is TGCAGCGTTGATGGACTAGCGGGGTCCTACGAGCAGTACTTC. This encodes CSVDGLAGSYEQYF.

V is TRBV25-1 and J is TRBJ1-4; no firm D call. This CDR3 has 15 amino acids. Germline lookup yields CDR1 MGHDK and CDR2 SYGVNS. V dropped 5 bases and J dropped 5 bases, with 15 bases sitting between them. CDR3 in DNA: TGTGCCAGCAGTACCAGCAGAGGGCGGAATGAAAAACTGTTTTTT. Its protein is CASSTSRGRNEKLFF.

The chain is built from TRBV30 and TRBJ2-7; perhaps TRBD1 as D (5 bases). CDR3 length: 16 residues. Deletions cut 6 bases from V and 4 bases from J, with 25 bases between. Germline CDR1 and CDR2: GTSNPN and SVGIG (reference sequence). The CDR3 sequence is CACGYPDSKGLYEQYF. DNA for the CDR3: TGTGCCTGCGGCTACCCCGACAGTAAAGGTTTGTACGAGCAGTACTTC.

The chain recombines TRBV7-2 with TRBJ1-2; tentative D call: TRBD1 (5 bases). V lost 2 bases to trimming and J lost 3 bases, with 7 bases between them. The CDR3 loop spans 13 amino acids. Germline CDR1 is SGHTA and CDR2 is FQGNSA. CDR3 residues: CASSLMTDYGYTF. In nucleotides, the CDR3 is TGTGCCAGCAGCTTAATGACAGACTATGGCTACACCTTC.

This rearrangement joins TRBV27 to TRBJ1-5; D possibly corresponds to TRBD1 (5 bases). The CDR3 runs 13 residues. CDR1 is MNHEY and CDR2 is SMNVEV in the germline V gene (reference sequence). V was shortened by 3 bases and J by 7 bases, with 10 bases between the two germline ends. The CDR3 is CASSLGGVQPQHF. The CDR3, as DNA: TGTGCCAGCAGTTTGGGGGGGGTCCAGCCCCAGCATTTT.

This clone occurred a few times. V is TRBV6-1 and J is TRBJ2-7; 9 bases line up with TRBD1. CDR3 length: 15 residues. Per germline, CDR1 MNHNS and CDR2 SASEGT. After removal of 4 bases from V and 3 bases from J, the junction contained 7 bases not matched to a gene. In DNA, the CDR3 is TGTGCCAGCAGTGTTGGACAGGGGTGGGACTACGAGCAGTACTTC. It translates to CASSVGQGWDYEQYF.

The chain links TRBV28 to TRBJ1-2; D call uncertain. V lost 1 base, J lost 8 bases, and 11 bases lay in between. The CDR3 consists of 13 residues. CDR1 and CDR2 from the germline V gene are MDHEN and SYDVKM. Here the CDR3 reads CASSLYPLRGYTF. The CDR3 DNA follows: TGTGCCAGCAGTTTATATCCCCTTAGAGGCTACACCTTC.

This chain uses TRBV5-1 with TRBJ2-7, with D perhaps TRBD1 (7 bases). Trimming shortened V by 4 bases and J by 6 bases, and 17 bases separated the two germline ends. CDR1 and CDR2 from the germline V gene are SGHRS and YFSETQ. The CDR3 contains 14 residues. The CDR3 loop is CASSRARGDGEQYF. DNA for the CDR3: TGCGCCAGCAGCCGGGCCAGGGGGGATGGCGAGCAGTACTTC.

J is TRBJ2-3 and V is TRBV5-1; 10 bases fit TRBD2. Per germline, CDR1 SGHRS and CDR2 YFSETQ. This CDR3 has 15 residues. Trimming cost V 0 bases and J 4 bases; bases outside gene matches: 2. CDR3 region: CASSLASGSADTQYF. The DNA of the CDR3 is TGCGCCAGCAGCTTGGCTAGCGGGAGCGCAGATACGCAGTATTTT.

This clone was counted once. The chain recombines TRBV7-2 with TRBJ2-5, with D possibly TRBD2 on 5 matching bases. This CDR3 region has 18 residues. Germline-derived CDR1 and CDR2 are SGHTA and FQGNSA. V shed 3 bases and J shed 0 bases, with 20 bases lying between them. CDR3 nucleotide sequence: TGTGCCAGCAGCTTCAACCCCGAAAAAACTAGGAACCAAGAGACCCAGTACTTC. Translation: CASSFNPEKTRNQETQYF.

CDR3 sequence reads: CASSKGSRTHYEQYF. CDR3 nucleotides: TGTGCCAGCAGCAAAGGGAGTAGGACACACTACGAGCAGTACTTC. This chain links TRBV21-1 with TRBJ2-7; the table assigns TRBD1, which was not confirmed against the DNA. TRBV21-1 is listed as a pseudogene. The CDR3 is 15 amino acids.

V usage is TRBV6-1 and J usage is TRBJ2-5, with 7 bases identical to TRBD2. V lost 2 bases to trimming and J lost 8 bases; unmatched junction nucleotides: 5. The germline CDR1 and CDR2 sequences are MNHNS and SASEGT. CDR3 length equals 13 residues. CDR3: CASSENGRTTQYF. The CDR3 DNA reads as TGTGCCAGCAGTGAAAACGGGAGGACAACCCAGTACTTC.

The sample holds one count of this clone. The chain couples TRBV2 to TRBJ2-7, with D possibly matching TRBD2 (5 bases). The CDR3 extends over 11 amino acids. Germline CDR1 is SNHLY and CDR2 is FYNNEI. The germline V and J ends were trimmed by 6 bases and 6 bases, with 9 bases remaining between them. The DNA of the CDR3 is TGTGCCAGCAGGGAGGTCGGCGAGCAGTACTTC. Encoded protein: CASREVGEQYF.

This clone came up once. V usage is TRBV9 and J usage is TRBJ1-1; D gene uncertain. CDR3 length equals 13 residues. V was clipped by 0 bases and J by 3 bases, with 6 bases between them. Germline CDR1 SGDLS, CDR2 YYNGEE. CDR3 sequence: CASSVDGYTEAFF. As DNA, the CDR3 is TGTGCCAGCAGCGTAGACGGGTACACTGAAGCTTTCTTT.

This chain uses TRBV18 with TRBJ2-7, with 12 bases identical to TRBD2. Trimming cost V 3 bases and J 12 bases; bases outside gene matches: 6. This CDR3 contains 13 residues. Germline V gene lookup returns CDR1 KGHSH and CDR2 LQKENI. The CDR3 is CASSPRTSGTSYF. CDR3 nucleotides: TGTGCCAGCTCACCTAGGACTAGCGGGACGTCGTACTTC.

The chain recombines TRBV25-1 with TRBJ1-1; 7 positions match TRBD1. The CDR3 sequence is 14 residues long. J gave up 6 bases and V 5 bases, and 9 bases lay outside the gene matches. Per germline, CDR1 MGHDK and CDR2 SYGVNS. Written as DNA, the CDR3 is TGTGCCAGCAGTCCGACAGGGAGGATCGCTGAAGCTTTCTTT. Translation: CASSPTGRIAEAFF.

CDR3 region: CASRGSIRGRVSEQYF. The CDR3 coding sequence is TGTGCCAGCAGGGGTTCTATAAGGGGGCGCGTATCCGAGCAGTACTTC. This chain connects TRBV7-9 to TRBJ2-7, with TRBD1 matching over 7 bases. J lost 6 bases, V lost 6 bases, and 17 bases had no gene match. CDR1 is SEHNR, CDR2 FQNEAQ, per germline (reference sequence). The CDR3 loop spans 16 amino acids.

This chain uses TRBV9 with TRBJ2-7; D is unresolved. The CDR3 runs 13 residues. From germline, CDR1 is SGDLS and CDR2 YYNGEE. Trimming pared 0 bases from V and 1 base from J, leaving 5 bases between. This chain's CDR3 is CASSVGPSYEQYF. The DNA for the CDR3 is TGTGCCAGCAGCGTAGGTCCGTCCTACGAGCAGTACTTC.

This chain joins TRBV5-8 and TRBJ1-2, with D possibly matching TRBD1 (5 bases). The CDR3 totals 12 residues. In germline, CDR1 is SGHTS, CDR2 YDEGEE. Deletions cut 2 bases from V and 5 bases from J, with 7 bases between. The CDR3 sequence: CASSFREYGYTF. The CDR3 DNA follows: TGTGCCAGCAGCTTCAGGGAATATGGCTACACCTTC.

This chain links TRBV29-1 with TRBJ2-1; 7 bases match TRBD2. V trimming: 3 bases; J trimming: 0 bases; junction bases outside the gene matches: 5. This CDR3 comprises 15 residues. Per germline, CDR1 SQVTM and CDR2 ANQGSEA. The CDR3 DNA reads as TGCAGCGTTGACGGGGACTACAGCTCCTACAATGAGCAGTTCTTC. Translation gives CSVDGDYSSYNEQFF.

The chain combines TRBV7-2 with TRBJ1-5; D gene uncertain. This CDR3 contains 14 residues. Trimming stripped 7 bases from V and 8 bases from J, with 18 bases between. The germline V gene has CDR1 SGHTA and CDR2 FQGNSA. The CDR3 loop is CASTHGNQVEPQHF. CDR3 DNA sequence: TGTGCCAGCACACACGGGAACCAAGTCGAGCCCCAGCATTTT.

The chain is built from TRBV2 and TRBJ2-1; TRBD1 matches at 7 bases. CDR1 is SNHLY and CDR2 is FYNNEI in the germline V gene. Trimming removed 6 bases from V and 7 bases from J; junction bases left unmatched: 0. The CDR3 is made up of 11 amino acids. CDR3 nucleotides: TGTGCCAGCAGCAGGGGGAATGAGCAGTTCTTC. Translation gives CASSRGNEQFF. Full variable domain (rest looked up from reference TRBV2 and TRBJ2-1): EPEVTQTPSHQVTQMGQEVILRCVPISNHLYFYWYRQILGQKVEFLVSFYNNEISEKSEIFDDQFSVERPDGSNFTLKIRSTKLEDSAMYFCASSRGNEQFFGPGTRLTVL.

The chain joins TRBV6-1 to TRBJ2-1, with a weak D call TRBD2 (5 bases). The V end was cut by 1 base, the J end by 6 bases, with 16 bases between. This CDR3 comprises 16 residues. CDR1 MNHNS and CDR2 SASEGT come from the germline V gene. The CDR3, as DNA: TGTGCCAGCAGTGAAGGGGGAACTAACGAGGGCAATGAGCAGTTCTTC. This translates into CASSEGGTNEGNEQFF.

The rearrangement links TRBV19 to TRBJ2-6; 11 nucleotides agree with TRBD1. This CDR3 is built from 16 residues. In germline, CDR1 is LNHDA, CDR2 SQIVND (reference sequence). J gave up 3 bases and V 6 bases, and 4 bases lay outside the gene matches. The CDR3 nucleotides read TGTGCCAGTAGAGGACAGGGGGCTGGTGGGGCCAACGTCCTGACTTTC. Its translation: CASRGQGAGGANVLTF.

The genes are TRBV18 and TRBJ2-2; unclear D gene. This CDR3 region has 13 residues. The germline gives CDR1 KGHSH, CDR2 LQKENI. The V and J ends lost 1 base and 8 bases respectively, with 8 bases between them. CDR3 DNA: TGTGCCAGCTCACCACGTAAGGAGGGGGAGCTGTTTTTT. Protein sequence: CASSPRKEGELFF.

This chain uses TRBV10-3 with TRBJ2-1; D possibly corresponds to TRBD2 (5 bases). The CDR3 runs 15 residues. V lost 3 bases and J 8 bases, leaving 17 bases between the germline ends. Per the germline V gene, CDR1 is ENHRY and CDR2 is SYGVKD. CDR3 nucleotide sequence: TGTGCCATCAGTGATGGTGGGAGATATTGGGATGAGCAGTTCTTC. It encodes CAISDGGRYWDEQFF.

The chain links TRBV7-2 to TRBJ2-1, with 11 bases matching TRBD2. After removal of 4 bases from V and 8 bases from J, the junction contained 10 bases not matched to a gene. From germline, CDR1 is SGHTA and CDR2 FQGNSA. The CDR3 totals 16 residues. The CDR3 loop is CASSSQLAGDRDEQFF. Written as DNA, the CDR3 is TGTGCCAGCAGCTCTCAACTAGCGGGAGATAGGGATGAGCAGTTCTTC.